The rows below give T cell receptor beta chains drawn from one sample of a study of T cell responses to AZD1222 COVID-19 vaccine. The protocol was immunoSEQ multiplex PCR, while the TCRdb copy is restricted to in-frame clones and leaves out a portion. The table shows about 180,000 clones, with about 92% occurring only once. Material: peripheral blood, obtained on day 0 of AZD1222 vaccination. Every receptor here comes from an adult in good health. Both conserved end residues are part of each CDR3. A D gene is named only where the DNA matches it firmly. Some rows mark clone size as missing; the rest say once, few, many or name a class of expanded clone.

cdr3_nt	cdr3_aa	d_call	clone_size	j_call	v_call
TGTGCCAGCTCTCCCGAGACAGGGTGGACTGAAGCTTTCTTT	CASSPETGWTEAFF	TRBD1	-	TRBJ1-1	TRBV18
TGTGCCAGCAGTTCCAGGGGGCGCATCTTTGGCTACACCTTC	CASSSRGRIFGYTF	TRBD1	few	TRBJ1-2	TRBV28
TGTGCCACCAGCAGAGATCTGGGGACAGGGTTTATTTCACCCCTCCACTTT	CATSRDLGTGFISPLHF	TRBD1	-	TRBJ1-6	TRBV15
TGTGCCAGCAGTATAGCGGTCCAAGAGACCCAGTACTTC	CASSIAVQETQYF	-	-	TRBJ2-5	TRBV5-4
TGTGCCAGTACCTCGAAGGGATATAGCAATCAGCCCCAGCATTTT	CASTSKGYSNQPQHF	-	few	TRBJ1-5	TRBV19
TGTGCCAGCAGCCAAGATACGGCGGGTGGGAACACTGAAGCTTTCTTT	CASSQDTAGGNTEAFF	-	-	TRBJ1-1	TRBV14
TGTGCCAGCAGTTTTTGGACAGGGTCCTACGAGCAGTACTTC	CASSFWTGSYEQYF	TRBD1	-	TRBJ2-7	TRBV27
TGTGCCAGCAGTTACCGGACAGGGGGCCCAGTGGAAGGCTACACCTTC	CASSYRTGGPVEGYTF	TRBD1	-	TRBJ1-2	TRBV6-5
TGCAGCGTTCCGGGACAGGGGTTAAACGGGGAGCTGTTTTTT	CSVPGQGLNGELFF	TRBD1	-	TRBJ2-2	TRBV29-1
TGTGCCAGCAGCCAAATCGGAAGCTCCTATAATTCACCCCTCCACTTT	CASSQIGSSYNSPLHF	-	-	TRBJ1-6	TRBV16
TGTGCCAGCACTAAAGAGGTTGAAAAACTGTTTTTT	CASTKEVEKLFF	-	-	TRBJ1-4	TRBV2
TGTGCCAGCCCTAACCCTAGCACAGATACGCAGTATTTT	CASPNPSTDTQYF	-	-	TRBJ2-3	TRBV2
TGTGCCACCAGCAGAGATAGGGCTAGCTTTACAGATACGCAGTATTTT	CATSRDRASFTDTQYF	-	-	TRBJ2-3	TRBV15
TGTGCCATCAGTGAGGCGGCAGGAACTGGAAACACCATATATTTT	CAISEAAGTGNTIYF	-	-	TRBJ1-3	TRBV10-3
TGTGCCAGCGGTGGCTCCTCACAGGGGCTAGCGGGAGTTAACGAGCAGTACTTC	CASGGSSQGLAGVNEQYF	TRBD2	-	TRBJ2-7	TRBV2
TGTGCCATCAGTGAGTCGATGGTTAACTCTGGAAACACCATATATTTT	CAISESMVNSGNTIYF	-	-	TRBJ1-3	TRBV10-3
TGCAGCGTTGACCGGGGAGACAGATACAATGAGCAGTTCTTC	CSVDRGDRYNEQFF	-	-	TRBJ2-1	TRBV29-1
TGTGCCGGGGTGGACACTCCCGATGGCAATCAGCCCCAGCATTTT	CAGVDTPDGNQPQHF	-	few	TRBJ1-5	TRBV5-8